Given below is one T cell receptor (beta chain) in context. The sample originates from a study of high-grade serous ovarian cancer treatment subgroups. The tumor samples were collected prior to definitive surgery or chemotherapy. V lost 0 bases and J 2 bases, leaving 9 bases between the germline ends. Germline-derived CDR1 and CDR2 are MGHRA and YSYEKL. The CDR3 is 15 amino acids. Sequencing used immunoSEQ multiplex PCR; TCRdb keeps in-frame clones, though not all of them. The data hold about 12,000 clones, with around 90% observed a single time. What was sequenced was tumor tissue. The TCR comes from a human donor with high-grade serous ovarian cancer. The chain is built from TRBV4-1 and TRBJ2-3; no definite D call. CDR3 protein: CASSQDLSSTDTQYF. The DNA for the CDR3 is TGCGCCAGCAGCCAAGATCTGAGCTCCACAGATACGCAGTATTTT.